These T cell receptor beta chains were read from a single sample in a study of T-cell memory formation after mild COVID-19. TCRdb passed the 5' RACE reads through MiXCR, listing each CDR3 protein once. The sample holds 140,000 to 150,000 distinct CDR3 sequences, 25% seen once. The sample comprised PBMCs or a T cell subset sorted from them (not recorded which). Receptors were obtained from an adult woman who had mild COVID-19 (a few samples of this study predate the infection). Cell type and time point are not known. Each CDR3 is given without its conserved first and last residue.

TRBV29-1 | SVVAGGDKQF
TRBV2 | ASSPDRGGNQPQH
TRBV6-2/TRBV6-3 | ASSYSSGPMISDTQY
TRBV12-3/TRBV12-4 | ASSFDVRETQY
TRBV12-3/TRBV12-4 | ASSPTGTGETDTQY
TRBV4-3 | ASSNSGLRGGELF
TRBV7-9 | ASSLVTGSTEAF
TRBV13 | ASSRARGRETQY
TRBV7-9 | ASSATSGALRNEQF
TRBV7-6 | ASSSSNEQF
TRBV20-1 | SARGDSGPKLF